One and the same sample provided the 12 T cell receptor beta chains below, sequenced in a study of T cells in Graves' hyperthyroidism and ophthalmopathy. Amplified regions were TCR beta CDR3 sequences from RNA transcripts. When the TCR CDR3 underwent first-round RT-PCR, the HTBI primer set was used. TCRdb passed the multiplex PCR reads through MiXCR, listing each CDR3 protein once. Seen here are 550,000 to 800,000 distinct CDR3 sequences, 15% to 20% observed once, and the top ten hold around 7.7%. What was sequenced was blood. The receptors were gathered from a man between 18 and 35 years old with Graves' hyperthyroidism.

The rearrangement uses TRBV11-2 and TRBJ2-1, with TRBD2 matching over 16 bases. The CDR3 consists of 16 residues. Germline CDR1 SGHAT, CDR2 FQNNGV. J lost 8 bases, V lost 3 bases, and 4 bases had no gene match. CDR3 sequence: CASSLGLAGGTDEQFF. Here the CDR3 DNA reads TGTGCCAGCAGCTTGGGACTAGCGGGAGGGACCGATGAGCAGTTCTTC.

In its sample, this clonotype was seen many times. The V call is TRBV28, the J call TRBJ2-3; no clear D. Germline lookup yields CDR1 MDHEN and CDR2 SYDVKM. Trimming stripped 4 bases from V and 3 bases from J, with 8 bases between. The CDR3 runs 13 residues. The DNA for the CDR3 is TGTGCCAGCAGTTCCTCGGAAACAGATACGCAGTATTTT. Translation gives CASSSSETDTQYF.

In this sample, this clonotype turned up a few times. This chain's CDR3 is CASSQDHRRVRKNYGYTF. In DNA form, the CDR3 reads TGCGCCAGCAGCCAAGATCACCGTAGGGTACGGAAAAACTATGGCTACACCTTC. This chain uses TRBV4-1 with TRBJ1-2; unclear D gene. This CDR3 spans 18 amino acids. CDR1 MGHRA and CDR2 YSYEKL come from the germline V gene. V was clipped by 0 bases and J by 2 bases, with 19 bases between them.

This clonotype was picked up a small number of times. The chain recombines TRBV5-5 with TRBJ1-2; D unclear. The V and J ends lost 0 bases and 7 bases respectively, with 7 bases between them. CDR3 length: 12 amino acids. Germline V CDR1 and CDR2: SGHKS, YYEKEE (reference sequence). CDR3 sequence: CASSLVVGGYTF. The DNA of the CDR3 is TGTGCCAGCAGCTTGGTCGTCGGTGGCTACACCTTC.

This clonotype was observed a handful of times. The chain is built from TRBV7-6 and TRBJ2-7; D ambiguous. CDR3 length equals 14 residues. The germline gives CDR1 SGHVS, CDR2 FNYEAQ. V lost 2 bases to trimming and J lost 0 bases, with 8 bases between them. CDR3 DNA sequence: TGTGCCAGCAGCTTAAGAATTAGCTCCTACGAGCAGTACTTC. Its translation is CASSLRISSYEQYF.

For this clonotype: This may stem from a read error, because a much larger clone lies one nucleotide away. The chain couples TRBV27 to TRBJ2-3; possibly TRBD1 for D (6 bases). The V gene lost 5 bases and the J gene lost 4 bases, with 16 bases spanning the gap. Germline CDR1 and CDR2: MNHEY and SMNVEV (reference sequence). The CDR3 sequence is 15 residues long. The CDR3 DNA is TGTGCCAGCAGTCCCCGACAGGATAGCGCAGATACGCAGTATTTT. This sequence encodes CASSPRQDSADTQYF.

V gene TRBV12-3 or TRBV12-4 combines with J gene TRBJ1-5; D gene unclear. Trimming shortened V by 2 bases and J by 7 bases, and 6 bases separated the two germline ends. The CDR3 extends over 12 amino acids. The CDR3 region is CASSLLEQPQHF. The CDR3 coding sequence is TGTGCCAGCAGTTTATTGGAGCAGCCCCAGCATTTT.

This clonotype was counted at least ten times. V usage is TRBV7-3 and J usage is TRBJ2-5, with TRBD2 matching over 9 bases. The CDR3 is 13 residues long. Losses at the gene ends were 8 bases for V and 2 bases for J; bases not matched to a gene: 3. Germline assignment: CDR1 SGHTA and CDR2 FQGTGA. The CDR3 DNA reads TGTGCCAGCGCTAGCGGGATTCAAGAGACCCAGTACTTC. This encodes CASASGIQETQYF.

There are many counts of this clonotype. The chain joins TRBV9 to TRBJ2-5; D remains ambiguous. The V end was cut by 3 bases, the J end by 2 bases, with 14 bases between. CDR1 is SGDLS and CDR2 is YYNGEE in the germline V gene. The CDR3 totals 15 residues. The CDR3 coding sequence is TGTGCCAGCAGCGGAGGAATGAGCATACAAGAGACCCAGTACTTC. Amino acid sequence: CASSGGMSIQETQYF.

In this sample, this clonotype turned up many times. The rearrangement uses TRBV12-3 or TRBV12-4 and TRBJ1-1; possible D gene TRBD1, 5 bases. V lost 7 bases, J lost 2 bases, and 17 bases lay in between. The CDR3 contains 15 residues. In DNA form, the CDR3 reads TGTGCCAGCACCGTGGCAGGGAATGGAAACACTGAAGCTTTCTTT. Its protein is CASTVAGNGNTEAFF.

This clonotype was recorded once. This chain uses TRBV5-1 with TRBJ2-1; TRBD2 matches 9 bases. V was clipped by 0 bases and J by 10 bases; unmatched bases: 8. CDR1 is SGHRS, CDR2 YFSETQ, per germline. CDR3 length: 15 residues. The CDR3 bases are TGCGCCAGCAGCTTGGCCCCTAGCGGGAATGGGGAGCAGTTCTTC. Translated, it gives CASSLAPSGNGEQFF.

This clonotype was observed many times. The rearrangement uses TRBV11-2 and TRBJ2-5; 12 bases are shared with TRBD2. Trimming took 5 bases from V and 5 from J; bases not matched to a gene: 6. The CDR3 has 15 residues. Germline CDR1 is SGHAT and CDR2 is FQNNGV. In nucleotides, the CDR3 is TGTGCCAGCAGCCTACGACTAGCGGGAGAGGAGACCCAGTACTTC. Translation gives CASSLRLAGEETQYF.